This entry describes one TCR beta chain. This entry comes from a study of blood T cells in healthy people across ages. V lost 8 bases to trimming and J lost 1 base, with 11 bases between them. The length of the CDR3 is 12 residues. Looked up from germline, CDR1 is SQVTM and CDR2 is ANQGSEA. Combining a sample-barcoded 5' primer with a J-beta primer mix, a second PCR ran for about 6 to 12 cycles. Each CDR3 protein gets one entry after TCRdb re-called the 5' RACE reads with MiXCR. The table records roughly 900,000 distinct CDR3 sequences, 29% of them present only once. Sequencing was carried out using blood. This receptor was obtained from a woman older than 75 in good health. V is TRBV29-1 and J is TRBJ2-5, with D perhaps being TRBD1 or TRBD2 (5 bases each). As DNA, the CDR3 is TGCAGCCTGGGACGGACCCAAGAGACCCAGTACTTC. It encodes CSLGRTQETQYF.